This T cell receptor (beta chain) was sequenced in a study of prognosis after radiotherapy for stage I lung cancer. The wider study: Enrollment of stage I non-small cell lung cancer patients ran from 2018 to early 2019. Study-wide results and limits: Gene usage, both TRBV and TRBJ, reportedly differed between patients with metastases and patients without them.

Amplification of the TCR beta CDR3 (from genomic DNA) was done by two-round multiplex PCR. Gene-specific TRBV and TRBJ primers were used in PCR round one. In TCRdb, the multiplex PCR reads were re-called with MiXCR into one record per CDR3 protein. The repertoire holds about 16,000 distinct CDR3 sequences, with around 41% as singletons. J lost 9 bases, V lost 3 bases, and 4 bases had no gene match. The CDR3 contains 14 residues. This clonotype was picked up many times. Its antigen is as yet unknown. The chain employs TRBV12-3 or TRBV12-4 and TRBJ2-1, with 11 nucleotides matching TRBD2. The source material was PBMCs, sampled before or after stereotactic body radiation therapy (not recorded which). This TCR came from a donor over 45 with non-small cell lung cancer. For the CDR3, the DNA is TGTGCCAGCAGTTTTTTAGCGGGAGGGAGTGAGCAGTTCTTC. Its protein product is CASSFLAGGSEQFF.